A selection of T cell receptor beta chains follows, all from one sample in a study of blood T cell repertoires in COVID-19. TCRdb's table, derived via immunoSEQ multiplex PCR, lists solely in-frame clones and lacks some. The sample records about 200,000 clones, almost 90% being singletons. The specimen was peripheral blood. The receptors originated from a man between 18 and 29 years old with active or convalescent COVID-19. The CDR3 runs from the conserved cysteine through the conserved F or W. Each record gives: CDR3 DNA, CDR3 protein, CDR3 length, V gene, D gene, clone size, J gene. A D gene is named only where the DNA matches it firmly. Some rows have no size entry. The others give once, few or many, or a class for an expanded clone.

DNA: TGTGCCAGTTGCACAGGGGGGTTTAGGAACGGCAATCAGCCCCAGCATTTT; CDR3: CASCTGGFRNGNQPQHF; length: 17; V: TRBV19; D: TRBD1; size: NA; J: TRBJ1-5
DNA: TGTGCCAGCTCATCCTACTTCATTAGACAGGGGGCGCGTTACGAGCAGTACTTC; CDR3: CASSSYFIRQGARYEQYF; length: 18; V: TRBV18; D: TRBD1; size: NA; J: TRBJ2-7
DNA: TGTGCCAGCAGCTCATCCCTGGGACTAGCGTCCTACAATGAGCAGTTCTTC; CDR3: CASSSSLGLASYNEQFF; length: 17; V: TRBV9; D: TRBD2; size: once; J: TRBJ2-1
DNA: TGTGCCAGCGGAAGCCGCGGGGATTCACCCCTCCACTTT; CDR3: CASGSRGDSPLHF; length: 13; V: TRBV6-5; D: NA; size: NA; J: TRBJ1-6
DNA: TGTGCCAGCAGCTTAGATGGGACAGGGACGTTCACTGAAGCTTTCTTT; CDR3: CASSLDGTGTFTEAFF; length: 16; V: TRBV7-8; D: TRBD1; size: few; J: TRBJ1-1
DNA: TGTGCCACCAGCCGATCCCTTGAGGCAACTAATGAAAAACTGTTTTTT; CDR3: CATSRSLEATNEKLFF; length: 16; V: TRBV15; D: NA; size: NA; J: TRBJ1-4
DNA: TGTGCCAGCAGCCCACGAAGGGACAGCGTGGTGGACACTGAAGCTTTCTTT; CDR3: CASSPRRDSVVDTEAFF; length: 17; V: TRBV7-6; D: TRBD1; size: NA; J: TRBJ1-1
DNA: TGTGCCAGCAGCCCCTCGGTGGTGCGGCCAGATACGCAGTATTTT; CDR3: CASSPSVVRPDTQYF; length: 15; V: TRBV7-3; D: NA; size: NA; J: TRBJ2-3
DNA: TGTGCCAGCAGCTTGGTCCTAGCGGGAATAGATGAGCAGTTCTTC; CDR3: CASSLVLAGIDEQFF; length: 15; V: TRBV5-4; D: TRBD2; size: NA; J: TRBJ2-1
DNA: TGTGCCACCAGCATCGTGGATAGTGACAGGGGGCTGGGTGAAAAACTGTTTTTT; CDR3: CATSIVDSDRGLGEKLFF; length: 18; V: TRBV15; D: TRBD1; size: NA; J: TRBJ1-4
DNA: TGTGCCAGCAGCTTAGAACGGGGGGCGAACACTGAAGCTTTCTTT; CDR3: CASSLERGANTEAFF; length: 15; V: TRBV7-8; D: NA; size: NA; J: TRBJ1-1
DNA: TGTGCCAGTAGTATAGGGGCAGAGCCCAACTATGGCTACACCTTC; CDR3: CASSIGAEPNYGYTF; length: 15; V: TRBV19; D: NA; size: few; J: TRBJ1-2
DNA: TGTGCCAGCAGCCGGACTAGCGGGGCAGAAAACATTCAGTACTTC; CDR3: CASSRTSGAENIQYF; length: 15; V: TRBV13; D: TRBD2; size: NA; J: TRBJ2-4
DNA: TGCGCCAGCAGCCAAGGTTCGCAGGCAAGTGAAAAACTGTTTTTT; CDR3: CASSQGSQASEKLFF; length: 15; V: TRBV4-1; D: NA; size: NA; J: TRBJ1-4
DNA: TGTGCCAGCAGACTCAGGTTGGGAGAGACCCAGTACTTC; CDR3: CASRLRLGETQYF; length: 13; V: TRBV12-3/TRBV12-4; D: NA; size: few; J: TRBJ2-5
DNA: TGCGCCGTTGGGGGTTTGGTAGCGGGATTCTATGAGCAGTTCTTC; CDR3: CAVGGLVAGFYEQFF; length: 15; V: TRBV10-1; D: TRBD2; size: NA; J: TRBJ2-1
DNA: TGTGCCAGCAGTTACGACCCCAGGCTAGCGGGGGTTCTGGATGGCACAGATACGCAGTATTTT; CDR3: CASSYDPRLAGVLDGTDTQYF; length: 21; V: TRBV6-2/TRBV6-3; D: TRBD2; size: NA; J: TRBJ2-3
DNA: TGTGCCAGCAAACCTCGACAGGGACTGCTCCACTATGGCTACACCTTC; CDR3: CASKPRQGLLHYGYTF; length: 16; V: TRBV28; D: TRBD1; size: NA; J: TRBJ1-2